These 11 T cell receptor beta chains originate from one sample sequenced in a study of cytomegalovirus exposure and HLA in healthy donors (dated by TCRdb to 2016 to 2017). The library was obtained by the immunoSEQ multiplex PCR assay. The multiplex PCR relied on a mix of 60 forward primers for TCR Vbeta segments and 13 reverse primers for TCR Jbeta segments. The clones in this table, taken by TCRdb from immuneACCESS, are in-frame only. Not every clone is retained; where verified, under half of the shortfall comes from an unresolved V gene, and the cause of the rest is unknown. The sample table lists 150,000 to 200,000 clones, 84% of them with a count of one. Approximately 1.9% of the sample is taken by the ten largest. Sequencing used PBMCs. These receptors were taken from a man younger than 35 in good health and CMV-seronegative.

This clone was recorded once. The chain employs TRBV7-2 and TRBJ2-4; 7 bases line up with TRBD1. J gave up 6 bases and V 3 bases, and 5 bases lay outside the gene matches. Germline V gene data show CDR1 as SGHTA and CDR2 as FQGNSA. The CDR3 covers 14 residues. This CDR3 reads CASSFTGVGNIQYF. The CDR3 DNA follows: TGTGCCAGCAGCTTCACAGGGGTTGGAAACATTCAGTACTTC.

In nucleotides, the CDR3 is TGTGCCAGCAGTTTACCCACAGGGGCTCGGTACGAGCAGTACTTC. Its protein product is CASSLPTGARYEQYF. This chain joins TRBV28 and TRBJ2-7; 7 positions match TRBD1. Germline lookup yields CDR1 MDHEN and CDR2 SYDVKM. This CDR3 has 15 amino acids. After removal of 2 bases from V and 4 bases from J, the junction contained 8 bases not matched to a gene.

This chain links TRBV30 with TRBJ1-2; 9 bases fit TRBD1. Germline V gene lookup returns CDR1 GTSNPN and CDR2 SVGIG (reference sequence). Trimming removed 0 bases from V and 2 bases from J; junction bases left unmatched: 4. The CDR3 spans 15 residues. The CDR3 is CAWSVGGTGNYGYTF. CDR3 nucleotide sequence: TGTGCCTGGAGTGTAGGAGGGACAGGGAACTATGGCTACACCTTC.

This sequence joins TRBV28 and TRBJ2-7; 7 positions agree with TRBD2. After removal of 4 bases from V and 7 bases from J, the junction contained 7 bases not matched to a gene. From germline, CDR1 is MDHEN and CDR2 SYDVKM. The CDR3 runs to 13 residues. CDR3 in DNA: TGTGCCAGCAGTTCAACGGGGGGTGAAGAGCAGTACTTC. This gives the protein CASSSTGGEEQYF.

The chain employs TRBV6-6 and TRBJ1-1; 7 nucleotides align to TRBD1. From germline, CDR1 is MNHNY and CDR2 SVGAGI (reference sequence). The V and J ends lost 9 bases and 4 bases, in that order; junction bases with no gene match: 8. The CDR3 is 13 amino acids. CDR3 bases: TGTGCCAGTCCGAGGCCAGGGGGCACTGAAGCTTTCTTT. This encodes CASPRPGGTEAFF.

The chain employs TRBV5-1 and TRBJ2-5, with D perhaps TRBD2 (6 bases). The germline V gene has CDR1 SGHRS and CDR2 YFSETQ. This CDR3 region has 14 residues. Between the trimmed V and J ends, which lost 2 bases and 0 bases, there was a span of 8 bases. Here the CDR3 DNA reads TGCGCCAGCAGCTTAGGGAGGAACCAAGAGACCCAGTACTTC. Translating gives CASSLGRNQETQYF.

The CDR3 loop is CASSGQGANYGYTF. The DNA of the CDR3 is TGTGCCAGCAGTGGACAGGGGGCTAACTATGGCTACACCTTC. The chain uses TRBV6-5 and TRBJ1-2, with TRBD1 matching over 10 bases. V shed 5 bases, J shed 0 bases, and the junction held 0 bases outside the gene matches. From germline, CDR1 is MNHEY and CDR2 SVGAGI. CDR3 length: 14 amino acids.

The V call is TRBV28, the J call TRBJ2-7; 10 bases fit TRBD1. Trimming at V came to 5 bases and at J to 3 bases, leaving 7 bases not matched to a gene. The CDR3 length is 15 residues. The germline CDR1 and CDR2 sequences are MDHEN and SYDVKM. CDR3 sequence (DNA): TGTGCCAGCAGTCATCCTGGGACAGGGGACTACGAGCAGTACTTC. Residues: CASSHPGTGDYEQYF.

The CDR3, as DNA: TGTGCCAGTACTTCCGGGACAGGGACCTACGAGCAGTACTTC. Encoded protein: CASTSGTGTYEQYF. The chain recombines TRBV13 with TRBJ2-7; 9 bases line up with TRBD1. V trimming: 9 bases; J trimming: 2 bases; junction bases outside the gene matches: 8. This CDR3 is built from 14 residues. Germline CDR1 reads PRHDT; CDR2 reads FYEKMQ (reference sequence).

The V and J genes are TRBV7-9 and TRBJ2-7, with D possibly matching TRBD2 (6 bases). Germline V lookup: CDR1 SEHNR, CDR2 FQNEAQ (reference sequence). V lost 5 bases to trimming and J lost 4 bases, with 9 bases between them. The CDR3 length is 12 residues. Here the CDR3 reads CASSPGLYEQYF. The CDR3 DNA follows: TGTGCCAGCAGCCCAGGACTATACGAGCAGTACTTC.

This clone was detected once. The chain combines TRBV28 with TRBJ2-3; TRBD2 matches 9 bases. After removal of 4 bases from V and 3 bases from J, the junction contained 5 bases not matched to a gene. Germline V gene sequence: CDR1 MDHEN, CDR2 SYDVKM. This CDR3 has 15 amino acids. For the CDR3, the DNA is TGTGCCAGCAGTTCCCTGACTAGCGGAACAGATACGCAGTATTTT. Protein product: CASSSLTSGTDTQYF.